The 31 T cell receptor beta chains presented below share a single source sample, sequenced in a study of blood T cell repertoires in COVID-19. TCRdb's copy holds only in-frame clones and misses some; the assay was immunoSEQ multiplex PCR. The sample contains 300,000 or so clones, around 89% of which appear only once. What was sequenced was peripheral blood. These receptors were collected from a woman in her thirties or forties with acute or convalescent COVID-19.

The chain uses TRBV6-5 and TRBJ1-4, with a tentative D call TRBD1 (5 bases). The CDR3 consists of 14 residues. In germline, CDR1 is MNHEY, CDR2 SVGAGI. V shed 10 bases and J shed 6 bases, with 18 bases lying between them. The CDR3 loop is CATLRDPRDEKLFF. CDR3 DNA sequence: TGTGCCACCCTGCGGGACCCCAGGGATGAAAAACTGTTTTTT.

This clone was seen a few times. The chain recombines TRBV11-2 with TRBJ2-4, with D possibly matching TRBD2 (7 bases). CDR1 and CDR2 (germline): SGHAT, FQNNGV. This CDR3 has 16 residues. V was cut by 5 bases and J by 8 bases, with 22 bases left in between. CDR3 protein: CASSPWGGGEGDIQYF. The CDR3 coding sequence is TGTGCCAGCAGCCCTTGGGGCGGGGGCGAGGGTGACATTCAGTACTTC. The whole variable domain, filled in from reference TRBV11-2 and TRBJ2-4, reads EAGVAQSPRYKIIEKRQSVAFWCNPISGHATLYWYQQILGQGPKLLIQFQNNGVVDDSQLPKDRFSAERLKGVDSTLKIQPAKLEDSAVYLCASSPWGGGEGDIQYFGAGTRLSVL.

The gene calls are TRBV7-2 and TRBJ1-1; the match to TRBD1 covers 9 bases. With V trimmed by 5 bases and J by 9 bases, 4 bases remained unmatched. Germline assignment: CDR1 SGHTA and CDR2 FQGNSA. This CDR3 has 12 residues. The CDR3 DNA reads as TGTGCCAGCAGCCCTGGACAGGGGAAAGCTTTCTTT. This translates into CASSPGQGKAFF.

CDR3 region: CASSLWGLQASSGNTIYF. Here the CDR3 DNA reads TGTGCCAGCAGCTTGTGGGGCCTTCAGGCCTCCTCTGGAAACACCATATATTTT. V is TRBV5-6 and J is TRBJ1-3; perhaps TRBD1 as D (5 bases). The length of the CDR3 is 18 residues. Trimming left V 1 base short and J 0 bases short, with 17 bases between. CDR1 and CDR2 from the germline V gene are SGHDT and YYEEEE.

The rearrangement joins TRBV15 to TRBJ1-1; 8 bases map to TRBD1. The junction had 6 bases not matched to a gene; V was cut back by 2 bases and J by 4 bases. The CDR3 runs 15 residues. Germline V gene lookup returns CDR1 LNHNV and CDR2 YYDKDF (reference sequence). CDR3 DNA sequence: TGTGCCACCAGCAGAATTCGACAGGGGAGCACTGAAGCTTTCTTT. Amino acids: CATSRIRQGSTEAFF.

The chain recombines TRBV6-5 with TRBJ2-7, with D possibly matching TRBD2 (6 bases). Trimming took off 7 bases at V and 6 bases at J, with 19 bases between the two ends. This CDR3 is 14 amino acids long. From germline, CDR1 is MNHEY and CDR2 SVGAGI. In DNA, the CDR3 is TGTGCCAGCACCCATGGTGGAGGGAGCGGCGAGCAGTACGTC. The encoded protein is CASTHGGGSGEQYV.

The chain has TRBV29-1 and TRBJ1-1; D gene unclear. Trimming left V 5 bases short and J 9 bases short, with 13 bases between. This CDR3 has 11 amino acids. Germline assignment: CDR1 SQVTM and CDR2 ANQGSEA. The CDR3 DNA follows: TGCAGCGTTCTGGAGAACAATCAAGCTTTCTTT. Encoded protein: CSVLENNQAFF.

This chain links TRBV2 with TRBJ2-2, with D possibly TRBD2 on 6 matching bases. V lost 6 bases and J 5 bases, leaving 16 bases between the germline ends. The CDR3 covers 15 residues. In germline, CDR1 is SNHLY, CDR2 FYNNEI. The CDR3 DNA is TGTGCCAGCAGCCGGGGGTCCCTCCCTACCGGGGAGCTGTTTTTT. Its protein product is CASSRGSLPTGELFF.

The J gene is TRBJ1-2, the V gene TRBV13; TRBD1 agrees at 8 bases. With V trimmed by 0 bases and J by 2 bases, 8 bases remained unmatched. The CDR3 length is 17 residues. Germline-derived CDR1 and CDR2 are PRHDT and FYEKMQ (reference sequence). CDR3 DNA: TGTGCCAGCAGCTTAGGAGTCCAGGGGGCAAAGAACTATGGCTACACCTTC. It is translated as CASSLGVQGAKNYGYTF.

V is TRBV4-2 and J is TRBJ2-1; 9 nucleotides match TRBD1. The germline V gene has CDR1 LGHNA and CDR2 YNFKEQ. V was pared by 2 bases and J by 5 bases, with 4 bases of the junction left unmatched. This CDR3 comprises 15 residues. CDR3 sequence reads: CASSQPDRGDNEQFF. DNA of the CDR3: TGTGCCAGCAGCCAACCAGACAGGGGGGACAATGAGCAGTTCTTC.

CDR3 in amino acids: CASSREGSTDTQYF. In DNA, the CDR3 is TGTGCCAGCAGCAGGGAGGGGAGCACAGATACGCAGTATTTT. The V gene is TRBV5-4, the J gene TRBJ2-3; 7 bases fit TRBD2. Trimming at V came to 4 bases and at J to 0 bases, leaving 2 bases not matched to a gene. The CDR3 covers 14 residues. In germline, CDR1 is SGHNT, CDR2 YYREEE (reference sequence).

The chain carries TRBV19 and TRBJ1-2; 7 positions match TRBD1. V lost 4 bases to trimming and J lost 4 bases; unmatched junction nucleotides: 3. CDR1 and CDR2 from the germline V gene are LNHDA and SQIVND (reference sequence). The CDR3 loop spans 13 amino acids. CDR3 bases: TGTGCCAGTAGTAGCGGGACAGCCTATGGCTACACCTTC. This gives the protein CASSSGTAYGYTF.

The count of this clone is one. This chain links TRBV5-1 with TRBJ2-3; D is perhaps TRBD1 (6 bases). The CDR3 has 15 amino acids. The V gene lost 8 bases and the J gene lost 2 bases, with 18 bases spanning the gap. Germline CDR1 SGHRS, CDR2 YFSETQ. The CDR3, as DNA: TGCGCCAGTACCGAACAGGGATGGGACACAGATACGCAGTATTTT. The encoded protein is CASTEQGWDTDTQYF.

This clone was recorded once. The rearrangement uses TRBV6-1 and TRBJ2-2; D possibly corresponds to TRBD2 (6 bases). Trimming took 1 base from V and 6 from J, leaving 18 bases between them. The germline V gene encodes CDR1 MNHNS and CDR2 SASEGT. CDR3 size: 17 residues. CDR3 sequence: CASSEELTEWRAGELFF. The CDR3 coding sequence is TGTGCCAGCAGTGAAGAACTAACAGAGTGGAGGGCCGGGGAGCTGTTTTTT.

The chain has TRBV5-5 and TRBJ2-3, with 10 bases lining up with TRBD1. Looked up from germline, CDR1 is SGHKS and CDR2 is YYEKEE (reference sequence). This CDR3 is built from 18 residues. The J segment lost 7 bases and the V segment lost 0 bases, leaving 14 bases of the junction unmatched. The CDR3 loop reads CASSLAGLVRQGAYTQYF. As DNA, the CDR3 is TGTGCCAGCAGCTTGGCCGGTCTCGTGAGACAGGGGGCTTATACGCAGTATTTT.

The rearrangement links TRBV9 to TRBJ2-1; D is possibly TRBD2 (6 bases). The CDR3 length is 14 residues. The germline V and J ends were trimmed by 3 bases and 7 bases, with 14 bases remaining between them. Germline V gives CDR1 SGDLS, CDR2 YYNGEE. The DNA for the CDR3 is TGTGCCAGCAGCGATCGACTAGAACTGAATGAGCAGTTCTTC. As protein: CASSDRLELNEQFF.

The sample holds a few counts of this clone. The V and J genes are TRBV12-5 and TRBJ1-1; D possibly corresponds to TRBD1 (6 bases). The V gene lost 6 bases and the J gene lost 10 bases, with 24 bases spanning the gap. The CDR3 length is 15 residues. The germline CDR1 and CDR2 sequences are LGHNT and FRNRAP. The CDR3 DNA is TGTGCTAGTGGACCCATACAGGGCCGTGGGCTGCCAGCTTTCTTT. Its translation is CASGPIQGRGLPAFF.

This chain links TRBV2 with TRBJ1-6; TRBD1 matches 7 bases. Per the germline V gene, CDR1 is SNHLY and CDR2 is FYNNEI. The CDR3 is made up of 15 amino acids. Unmatched junction bases numbered 9, after V lost 7 bases and J lost 6 bases. In DNA, the CDR3 is TGTGCCAGCACCCTGGACAGGAGACTTAATTCACCCCTCCACTTT. It codes for CASTLDRRLNSPLHF.

This chain links TRBV24-1 with TRBJ2-3; D is ambiguous. Germline V gene lookup returns CDR1 KGHDR and CDR2 SFDVKD. CDR3 length: 12 amino acids. The ends were cut back, 0 bases at V and 5 bases at J, with 2 bases in the middle. The CDR3 reads CATSDLRDTQYF. The CDR3, as DNA: TGTGCCACCAGTGATTTGCGAGATACGCAGTATTTT.

The gene calls are TRBV19 and TRBJ2-1, with TRBD1 identical over 8 bases. This CDR3 is built from 20 residues. Trimming removed 5 bases from V and 2 bases from J; junction bases left unmatched: 20. Germline CDR1 reads LNHDA; CDR2 reads SQIVND (reference sequence). In nucleotides, the CDR3 is TGTGCCAGTAGTCAACCCCCAGGACAGGGAGGATCTTGGCCCTACAATGAGCAGTTCTTC. This gives the protein CASSQPPGQGGSWPYNEQFF. Filled out from reference TRBV19 and TRBJ2-1, the complete variable domain reads DGGITQSPKYLFRKEGQNVTLSCEQNLNHDAMYWYRQDPGQGLRLIYYSQIVNDFQKGDIAEGYSVSREKKESFPLTVTSAQKNPTAFYLCASSQPPGQGGSWPYNEQFFGPGTRLTVL.

The chain combines TRBV12-5 with TRBJ2-2, with 7 bases aligning to TRBD1. J gave up 4 bases and V 6 bases, and 8 bases lay outside the gene matches. The CDR3 runs to 15 residues. Germline V gene sequence: CDR1 LGHNT, CDR2 FRNRAP. CDR3 in amino acids: CASGLTGTTTGELFF. CDR3 sequence (DNA): TGTGCTAGTGGCCTGACAGGGACGACCACCGGGGAGCTGTTTTTT.

The chain combines TRBV24-1 with TRBJ2-3, with 10 bases lining up with TRBD2. Unmatched junction bases numbered 10, after V lost 4 bases and J lost 7 bases. The germline CDR1 and CDR2 sequences are KGHDR and SFDVKD. The CDR3 is 16 amino acids. The DNA of the CDR3 is TGTGCCACCAGTGACTCGGGACTAGCGCAGGTCCATACGCAGTATTTT. Its protein is CATSDSGLAQVHTQYF.

The rearrangement links TRBV19 to TRBJ2-3; weak D call: TRBD1 (6 bases). The germline V and J ends were trimmed by 5 bases and 0 bases, with 30 bases remaining between them. CDR3 length equals 21 residues. CDR1 and CDR2 from the germline V gene are LNHDA and SQIVND (reference sequence). Here the CDR3 DNA reads TGTGCCAGTAGTTACTTAGGCGAGGGGACAACTAACCGGTGGAGCACAGATACGCAGTATTTT. Its translation is CASSYLGEGTTNRWSTDTQYF.

V and J are TRBV2 and TRBJ2-7, with 11 nucleotides matching TRBD2. CDR1 SNHLY and CDR2 FYNNEI come from the germline V gene. The V segment lost 6 bases and the J segment 0 bases; nucleotides outside the gene matches: 4. The CDR3 has 15 residues. The CDR3 DNA reads TGTGCCAGCAGGCCCGGGACTAGCGGCTCCTACGAGCAGTACGTC. Translated: CASRPGTSGSYEQYV.

The chain employs TRBV30 and TRBJ1-2, with a weak D call TRBD1 (5 bases). This CDR3 is built from 16 residues. With 0 bases removed from V and 5 bases from J, the gap between germline ends came to 19 bases. CDR1 and CDR2 from the germline V gene are GTSNPN and SVGIG (reference sequence). The CDR3 here is CAWSVTRQGGVYGYTF. CDR3 bases: TGTGCCTGGAGTGTCACCCGGCAGGGAGGTGTTTATGGCTACACCTTC.

The chain carries TRBV5-1 and TRBJ1-4; 8 bases align to TRBD1. The V and J ends lost 2 bases and 7 bases, in that order; junction bases with no gene match: 13. Germline CDR1 reads SGHRS; CDR2 reads YFSETQ. The CDR3 is 17 residues long. The CDR3 DNA follows: TGCGCCAGCAGCTTACGGACGACGACAGGGGCAGGTGAAAAACTGTTTTTT. Protein product: CASSLRTTTGAGEKLFF.

As concerns this clone: Other DNA sequences within the sample encode an identical CDR3. The chain uses TRBV30 and TRBJ1-2, with D perhaps matching TRBD1 (6 bases). The CDR3 covers 13 residues. Trimming pared 1 base from V and 2 bases from J, leaving 8 bases between. From germline, CDR1 is GTSNPN and CDR2 SVGIG (reference sequence). CDR3: CAWSGQANYGYTF. CDR3 DNA: TGTGCCTGGAGTGGACAGGCCAACTATGGCTACACCTTC.

The J gene is TRBJ2-5, the V gene TRBV5-1; 9 nucleotides align to TRBD1. Germline V lookup: CDR1 SGHRS, CDR2 YFSETQ. V gave up 4 bases and J gave up 5 bases; unmatched junction bases: 9. The CDR3 length is 15 residues. This CDR3 reads CASSPSGQGLETQYF. CDR3 DNA: TGCGCCAGCAGCCCCTCGGGACAGGGTTTGGAGACCCAGTACTTC.

The chain is built from TRBV6-5 and TRBJ1-1, with D perhaps TRBD1 (6 bases). CDR3 length: 13 residues. V lost 6 bases and J 8 bases, leaving 16 bases between the germline ends. Per the germline V gene, CDR1 is MNHEY and CDR2 is SVGAGI. The CDR3 sequence is CASSFDRLGEAFF. CDR3 bases: TGTGCCAGCAGCTTTGACAGGTTGGGCGAAGCTTTCTTT.

This rearrangement joins TRBV3-1 (or the pseudogene TRBV3-2) to TRBJ1-4; 7 positions match TRBD1. Per the germline V gene, CDR1 is LGHDT and CDR2 is YNNKEL (reference sequence). The CDR3 has 14 amino acids. The junction had 8 bases not matched to a gene; V was cut back by 6 bases and J by 7 bases. The CDR3 DNA reads as TGTGCCAGCAGGGAGACAGGGTTGGGTGAAAAACTGTTTTTT. Protein sequence: CASRETGLGEKLFF.

The gene calls are TRBV19 and TRBJ1-1; D is undetermined. Germline assignment: CDR1 LNHDA and CDR2 SQIVND (reference sequence). CDR3 size: 15 residues. V was trimmed by 0 bases and J by 4 bases, leaving 12 bases between them. CDR3 residues: CASSIDPYGVTEAFF. The DNA of the CDR3 is TGTGCCAGTAGTATAGATCCCTACGGAGTCACTGAAGCTTTCTTT.